A single sample gave rise to the 14 T cell receptor beta chains below, sequenced in a study of cytomegalovirus exposure and HLA in healthy donors. 60 Vbeta and 13 Jbeta primers were used in PCR. TCRdb's copy holds only in-frame clones and misses some; the assay was immunoSEQ multiplex PCR. The sample yields about 160,000 clones, roughly two thirds seen once. Sequencing was done on a sample of PBMCs. The receptor set was obtained from a woman in her twenties or thirties in good health and CMV-seronegative.

The chain uses TRBV10-3 and TRBJ2-3; 8 nucleotides line up with TRBD2. Germline loops: CDR1 ENHRY, CDR2 SYGVKD. The CDR3 length is 14 residues. V lost 3 bases and J lost 6; bases outside the gene matches: 5. The CDR3 DNA sequence: TGTGCCATCAGTGATCCGGGGGGGGCCGATACGCAGTATTTT. It yields the protein CAISDPGGADTQYF.

The gene calls are TRBV5-1 and TRBJ2-5; 11 bases are shared with TRBD2. The CDR3 totals 17 residues. Looked up from germline, CDR1 is SGHRS and CDR2 is YFSETQ. Germline trimming cut 6 bases from V and 2 bases from J; bases unmatched to any gene: 12. This CDR3 is CASTPGPSGGPQETQYF. The CDR3 nucleotides are TGCGCCAGCACCCCTGGTCCTAGCGGGGGGCCTCAAGAGACCCAGTACTTC.

The chain has TRBV15 and TRBJ2-7, with TRBD1 matching 7 bases. The CDR3 spans 15 residues. J gave up 0 bases and V 6 bases, and 8 bases lay outside the gene matches. Germline values: CDR1 LNHNV, CDR2 YYDKDF (reference sequence). The CDR3 sequence: CATRKTGDSSYEQYF. The CDR3 DNA is TGTGCCACCAGAAAAACAGGGGACAGCTCCTACGAGCAGTACTTC.

V gene TRBV5-1 combines with J gene TRBJ1-5, with D uncertain. V dropped 0 bases and J dropped 1 base, with 5 bases sitting between them. This CDR3 has 14 amino acids. CDR1 SGHRS and CDR2 YFSETQ come from the germline V gene. As DNA, the CDR3 is TGCGCCAGCAGCTTGGGAGAGAGCAATCAGCCCCAGCATTTT. The encoded protein is CASSLGESNQPQHF.

The V and J genes are TRBV9 and TRBJ1-1, with D unclear. Germline loops: CDR1 SGDLS, CDR2 YYNGEE. This CDR3 comprises 14 residues. V was clipped by 0 bases and J by 7 bases, with 13 bases between them. CDR3 residues: CASSVDGVTIEAFF. Here the CDR3 DNA reads TGTGCCAGCAGCGTAGACGGAGTAACCATTGAAGCTTTCTTT. Filled out from reference TRBV9 and TRBJ1-1, the complete variable domain reads DSGVTQTPKHLITATGQRVTLRCSPRSGDLSVYWYQQSLDQGLQFLIQYYNGEERAKGNILERFSAQQFPDLHSELNLSSLELGDSALYFCASSVDGVTIEAFFGQGTRLTVV.

This clone was recorded a few times. The chain links TRBV13 to TRBJ2-2, with 8 bases matching TRBD1. In germline, CDR1 is PRHDT, CDR2 FYEKMQ (reference sequence). CDR3 size: 15 residues. Trimming cost V 7 bases and J 4 bases; bases outside gene matches: 8. CDR3 region: CASTQDRVRTGELFF. CDR3 nucleotides: TGTGCCAGCACCCAGGACAGGGTGCGCACCGGGGAGCTGTTTTTT.

This clone appeared once. The chain combines TRBV30 with TRBJ2-2; 7 nucleotides match TRBD1. The CDR3 loop spans 13 amino acids. Germline V gene lookup returns CDR1 GTSNPN and CDR2 SVGIG (reference sequence). With V trimmed by 7 bases and J by 1 base, 3 bases remained unmatched. CDR3 sequence: CASRQGNTGELFF. The CDR3 DNA sequence: TGTGCCTCTAGACAGGGGAACACCGGGGAGCTGTTTTTT.

The rearrangement joins TRBV7-3 to TRBJ1-1; unclear D gene. Germline CDR1 SGHTA, CDR2 FQGTGA. The CDR3 runs to 14 residues. Between the trimmed V and J ends, which lost 5 bases and 6 bases, there was a span of 16 bases. CDR3 coding DNA: TGTGCCAGCAGCCCCTCACATGGACTCGCTGAAGCTTTCTTT. This codes for CASSPSHGLAEAFF.

The V and J genes are TRBV4-1 and TRBJ1-2; D is possibly TRBD1 (5 bases). The CDR3 loop spans 14 amino acids. Germline CDR1 and CDR2: MGHRA and YSYEKL. The V end lost 4 bases, the J end lost 8 bases, and 17 bases lay between the germline ends. The CDR3 DNA reads TGCGCCAGCAGCCCCCAGGCGGGACGGAGGGGCTACACCTTC. Its protein product is CASSPQAGRRGYTF.

The rearrangement joins TRBV19 to TRBJ2-2; tentatively, D is TRBD1 (6 bases). Germline CDR1 reads LNHDA; CDR2 reads SQIVND (reference sequence). CDR3 length: 15 residues. V shed 7 bases and J shed 0 bases, with 12 bases lying between them. CDR3 region: CASTPGTTNTGELFF. The CDR3 nucleotides read TGTGCCAGTACCCCGGGGACAACGAACACCGGGGAGCTGTTTTTT.

The chain employs TRBV19 and TRBJ2-1; TRBD2 aligns across 14 bases. V lost 3 bases and J lost 6; bases outside the gene matches: 1. The CDR3 consists of 15 residues. Germline values: CDR1 LNHDA, CDR2 SQIVND (reference sequence). The CDR3 coding sequence is TGTGCCAGTAGTATGGGACTAGCGGGAGTCAATGAGCAGTTCTTC. Translating it yields CASSMGLAGVNEQFF. The full variable domain, completed using reference TRBV19 and TRBJ2-1, is DGGITQSPKYLFRKEGQNVTLSCEQNLNHDAMYWYRQDPGQGLRLIYYSQIVNDFQKGDIAEGYSVSREKKESFPLTVTSAQKNPTAFYLCASSMGLAGVNEQFFGPGTRLTVL.

The CDR3 spells CASSLELASHNEQFF. CDR3 sequence (DNA): TGTGCCAGCAGCTTAGAGCTTGCGTCCCACAATGAGCAGTTCTTC. The chain is built from TRBV11-2 and TRBJ2-1; no definite D call. CDR1 is SGHAT and CDR2 is FQNNGV in the germline V gene. The CDR3 length is 15 residues. V was trimmed by 0 bases and J by 5 bases, leaving 11 bases between them.

The CDR3 here is CASRLGVELLRGETQYF. The DNA for the CDR3 is TGTGCCAGCCGCCTTGGGGTCGAGTTACTCCGAGGGGAGACCCAGTACTTC. The chain employs TRBV2 and TRBJ2-5, with D possibly being TRBD2 (5 bases). Looked up from germline, CDR1 is SNHLY and CDR2 is FYNNEI. The CDR3 has 17 residues. V was cut by 8 bases and J by 5 bases, with 27 bases left in between.

V is TRBV11-2 and J is TRBJ2-7; TRBD1 is a possible D gene (6 bases). The CDR3 extends over 13 amino acids. In germline, CDR1 is SGHAT, CDR2 FQNNGV. The V gene lost 6 bases and the J gene lost 6 bases, with 15 bases spanning the gap. The CDR3 region is CASSQQGLGEQYF. CDR3 in DNA: TGTGCCAGCAGTCAACAGGGCCTCGGCGAGCAGTACTTC.